The 9 T cell receptor beta chains reported below all come from one sample, sequenced in a study of OX40 agonist ivuxolimab in advanced cancers. Assay used: immunoSEQ multiplex PCR; TCRdb lists only in-frame clones, some missing. Of tens of thousands of clones detected, around 93% appear once; the ten largest clones hold 12% to 15%. The starting material was CD4+ or CD8+ T cells sorted from blood, obtained in a trial of the OX40 agonist ivuxolimab. The receptors stem from an adult with an advanced solid tumor such as melanoma, head and neck, liver or kidney cancer.

The chain combines TRBV9 with TRBJ2-1, with unresolved D. Germline CDR1 is SGDLS and CDR2 is YYNGEE. CDR3 size: 16 residues. V lost 2 bases and J lost 8, with 20 bases in between. The chain's CDR3 is CASSVRLWADPHEQFF. CDR3 DNA sequence: TGTGCCAGCAGCGTCCGCTTGTGGGCGGACCCCCATGAGCAGTTCTTC.

The chain couples TRBV28 to TRBJ2-5, with 8 bases aligning to TRBD2. The CDR3 runs to 16 residues. The V segment lost 3 bases and the J segment 0 bases; nucleotides outside the gene matches: 6. CDR1 MDHEN and CDR2 SYDVKM come from the germline V gene. The CDR3 DNA is TGTGCCAGCAGTTTGCTTAGCGGGGAAAACCAAGAGACCCAGTACTTC. Residues: CASSLLSGENQETQYF.

The gene calls are TRBV2 and TRBJ2-3; D is possibly TRBD1 (6 bases). Germline V lookup: CDR1 SNHLY, CDR2 FYNNEI. This CDR3 comprises 15 residues. V gave up 6 bases and J gave up 1 base, with 14 bases separating them. The CDR3 nucleotides are TGTGCCAGCAGGGTATCGGCAGGGGGCACAGATACGCAGTATTTT. It yields the protein CASRVSAGGTDTQYF.

The rearrangement uses TRBV19 and TRBJ1-5, with a tentative D call TRBD1 (5 bases). Germline CDR1 reads LNHDA; CDR2 reads SQIVND (reference sequence). V was cut by 5 bases and J by 5 bases, with 10 bases left in between. The CDR3 runs to 13 residues. CDR3 sequence (DNA): TGTGCCAGTAGTTATACGACAGATCAGCCCCAGCATTTT. It codes for CASSYTTDQPQHF.

The rearrangement joins TRBV4-1 to TRBJ2-1, with a weak D call TRBD1 (6 bases). CDR3 length equals 14 residues. The V gene lost 4 bases and the J gene lost 5 bases, with 12 bases spanning the gap. CDR1 and CDR2 (germline): MGHRA, YSYEKL. CDR3 loop: CASSPPDRNNEQFF. The CDR3 DNA reads as TGCGCCAGCAGCCCCCCAGACAGGAACAATGAGCAGTTCTTC.

For the CDR3, the DNA is TGTGCCAGCAGGGGCGCCAGGGGGGTCTATGGCTACACCTTC. It is translated as CASRGARGVYGYTF. The chain employs TRBV9 and TRBJ1-2, with 7 positions matching TRBD1. The germline V gene has CDR1 SGDLS and CDR2 YYNGEE. The CDR3 contains 14 residues. The trim removed 5 bases at V and 4 bases at J, leaving 8 bases unmatched.

This chain connects TRBV19 to TRBJ2-7; perhaps TRBD2 as D (5 bases). With 5 bases removed from V and 4 bases from J, the gap between germline ends came to 15 bases. The CDR3 has 14 amino acids. Germline CDR1 and CDR2: LNHDA and SQIVND (reference sequence). DNA of the CDR3: TGTGCCAGTAGTCCCGGAGGAAACTTTTACGAGCAGTACTTC. This sequence encodes CASSPGGNFYEQYF.

The V call is TRBV19, the J call TRBJ2-7, with D uncertain. V was clipped by 6 bases and J by 3 bases, with 9 bases between them. The CDR3 has 12 residues. Germline values: CDR1 LNHDA, CDR2 SQIVND (reference sequence). The CDR3 spells CASSGSNYEQYF. The CDR3 DNA reads as TGTGCCAGTAGCGGATCGAACTACGAGCAGTACTTC. The whole variable domain, remainder taken from reference TRBV19 and TRBJ2-7, is DGGITQSPKYLFRKEGQNVTLSCEQNLNHDAMYWYRQDPGQGLRLIYYSQIVNDFQKGDIAEGYSVSREKKESFPLTVTSAQKNPTAFYLCASSGSNYEQYFGPGTRLTVT.

J is TRBJ2-2 and V is TRBV6-6, with a possible D match to TRBD2 (6 bases). The CDR3 consists of 14 residues. Germline loops: CDR1 MNHNY, CDR2 SVGAGI (reference sequence). Trimming left V 0 bases short and J 5 bases short, with 7 bases between. The CDR3 nucleotides are TGTGCCAGCAGTTACTCCGGGGGAACCGGGGAGCTGTTTTTT. Translation gives CASSYSGGTGELFF.